The source of this TCR beta chain is a study of T cells expressing NK-cell markers. In the case of this clonotype: What it recognizes is unknown.

The CDR3 covers 13 residues. CDR1 and CDR2 (germline): SEHNR, FQNEAQ (reference sequence). TCRdb reprocessed the 5' RACE reads, with one entry per CDR3 protein and no DNA. The record lists 550,000 or so distinct CDR3 sequences, of which the ten most abundant hold 3.5% to 4.5%. Findings of the study overall: Several donors showed these clonotypes also leading the CD3+CD56-NKG2C+ fraction. Whether the expanded NKG2C+ T cell clones recognized HCMV remained unclear.

This chain uses TRBV7-9 with TRBJ2-1. The specimen sequenced was blood T cells: a sorted CD56 or NKG2C T cell subset, CD4+ or CD8+ T cells, or bulk PBMC T cells (not recorded which). This sequence originates from a man between 18 and 29 years old in good health. The CDR3: CASSPTWGNEQFF.